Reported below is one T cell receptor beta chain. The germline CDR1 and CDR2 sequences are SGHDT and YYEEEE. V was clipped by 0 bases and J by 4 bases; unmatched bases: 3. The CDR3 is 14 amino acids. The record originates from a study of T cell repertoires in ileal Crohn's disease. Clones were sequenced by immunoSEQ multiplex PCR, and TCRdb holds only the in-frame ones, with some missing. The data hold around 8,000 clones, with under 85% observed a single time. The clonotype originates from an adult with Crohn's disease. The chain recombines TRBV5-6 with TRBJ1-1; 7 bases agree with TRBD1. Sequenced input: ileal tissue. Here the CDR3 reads CASSLGPGGTEAFF. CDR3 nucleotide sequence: TGTGCCAGCAGCTTGGGGCCAGGGGGCACTGAAGCTTTCTTT. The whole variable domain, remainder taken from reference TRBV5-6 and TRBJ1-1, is DAGVTQSPTHLIKTRGQQVTLRCSPKSGHDTVSWYQQALGQGPQFIFQYYEEEERQRGNFPDRFSGHQFPNYSSELNVNALLLGDSALYLCASSLGPGGTEAFFGQGTRLTVV.